A selection of T cell receptor beta chains follows, all from one sample in a study of blood T cell repertoires in COVID-19. The assay was immunoSEQ multiplex PCR, and TCRdb's table has in-frame clones only and misses some. The sample holds roughly 250,000 clones, around nine tenths seen once. Material for sequencing was peripheral blood. All receptors come from a man in his thirties or forties with acute or convalescent COVID-19. Each CDR3 is given with its conserved first and last residue. D genes are given only for firm matches. Clone size is given for some rows only: seen once, a few or many times, or a class if the clone is expanded.

V gene: TRBV7-9
J gene: TRBJ1-4
clone size: -
D gene: TRBD1
CDR3 protein: CASSHGDRPNEKLFF

V gene: TRBV18
J gene: TRBJ2-1
clone size: few
D gene: -
CDR3 protein: CASSPDTGMSEFF

V gene: TRBV12-3/TRBV12-4
J gene: TRBJ2-5
clone size: -
D gene: TRBD2
CDR3 protein: CASSRRGEETQYF

V gene: TRBV10-3
J gene: TRBJ1-1
clone size: -
D gene: -
CDR3 protein: CAIRAELNTEAFF

V gene: TRBV3-1/TRBV3-2
J gene: TRBJ2-5
clone size: -
D gene: -
CDR3 protein: CASSQDRDLEETQYF

V gene: TRBV9
J gene: TRBJ2-1
clone size: -
D gene: -
CDR3 protein: CASSVGSGQNEQFF

V gene: TRBV12-3/TRBV12-4
J gene: TRBJ2-5
clone size: -
D gene: -
CDR3 protein: CASSLRETQYF

V gene: TRBV24-1
J gene: TRBJ2-1
clone size: -
D gene: TRBD1
CDR3 protein: CATSPGGSYNEQFF

V gene: TRBV7-2
J gene: TRBJ2-4
clone size: -
D gene: TRBD2
CDR3 protein: CASSPRLAGGQNIQYF

V gene: TRBV5-6
J gene: TRBJ2-5
clone size: -
D gene: -
CDR3 protein: CASSRLLLATETQYF

V gene: TRBV6-6
J gene: TRBJ1-1
clone size: -
D gene: -
CDR3 protein: CASSPPRDIYLVAFF

V gene: TRBV11-2
J gene: TRBJ2-3
clone size: -
D gene: TRBD1
CDR3 protein: CASSLSSGRGQYTQYF

V gene: TRBV5-6
J gene: TRBJ2-1
clone size: -
D gene: -
CDR3 protein: CASSLVGGGYNEQFF

V gene: TRBV5-5
J gene: TRBJ2-7
clone size: -
D gene: TRBD2
CDR3 protein: CASSPTSGSSYEQYF

V gene: TRBV9
J gene: TRBJ2-1
clone size: -
D gene: TRBD2
CDR3 protein: CASSVGTSLLNEQFF

V gene: TRBV5-1
J gene: TRBJ1-5
clone size: -
D gene: -
CDR3 protein: CASSWSGGGQPQHF

V gene: TRBV2
J gene: TRBJ1-3
clone size: -
D gene: -
CDR3 protein: CASRGLRLSGNTIYF

V gene: TRBV9
J gene: TRBJ2-6
clone size: -
D gene: -
CDR3 protein: CASSVVSVVASGANVLTF

V gene: TRBV27
J gene: TRBJ2-7
clone size: -
D gene: TRBD2
CDR3 protein: CASSSGRRSYEQYF

V gene: TRBV5-1
J gene: TRBJ1-2
clone size: -
D gene: TRBD1
CDR3 protein: CASSLWTGKDGYTF

V gene: TRBV9
J gene: TRBJ1-2
clone size: once
D gene: TRBD1
CDR3 protein: CASSVALTGLRSF

V gene: TRBV6-6
J gene: TRBJ1-2
clone size: -
D gene: -
CDR3 protein: CASKEYDYGYTF

V gene: TRBV5-1
J gene: TRBJ2-5
clone size: -
D gene: TRBD2
CDR3 protein: CASSLSLSGRVGETQYF

V gene: TRBV30
J gene: TRBJ2-2
clone size: -
D gene: -
CDR3 protein: CSVGGPHGELFF

V gene: TRBV30
J gene: TRBJ1-4
clone size: once
D gene: -
CDR3 protein: CAWTGPPNEKLFF

V gene: TRBV3-1/TRBV3-2
J gene: TRBJ2-3
clone size: -
D gene: -
CDR3 protein: CASSQAFTGEGTDTQYF

V gene: TRBV29-1
J gene: TRBJ2-7
clone size: -
D gene: -
CDR3 protein: CSVEGGWSYEQYF